The 30 T cell receptor beta chains below come from one sample, sequenced in a study of blood T cells in healthy people across ages. With a J-beta primer mix and a sample-barcoded 5' primer, a second PCR ran about 6 to 11 cycles. TCRdb processed the 5' RACE reads anew with MiXCR; each CDR3 protein has one entry. The repertoire holds hundreds of thousands of distinct CDR3 sequences, with 53% as singletons. The sample consisted of blood. These receptors were collected from a man older than 75 in good health.

This clonotype was counted a single time. This chain uses TRBV12-3 or TRBV12-4 with TRBJ2-7, with 10 nucleotides matching TRBD1. Gene TRBJ2-5 matches the end of the DNA better, so the J call may be wrong. This CDR3 is 13 amino acids long. The CDR3 region is CASSRRDRGTQYF. For the CDR3, the DNA is TGTGCCAGCAGCCGTAGGGACAGGGGGACCCAGTACTTC.

The chain recombines TRBV27 with TRBJ2-5, with 8 positions matching TRBD1. The DNA end favors TRBJ2-7, so the J call may be wrong. CDR3 length equals 14 residues. The germline CDR1 and CDR2 sequences are MNHEY and SMNVEV (reference sequence). The CDR3 DNA is TGTGCCAGCAGTCCCAGGGGGCGCGGCAACGAGCAGTACTTC. As protein: CASSPRGRGNEQYF.

The chain links TRBV5-1 to TRBJ1-2, with 7 nucleotides matching TRBD1. The germline gives CDR1 SGHRS, CDR2 YFSETQ. V lost 4 bases, J lost 0 bases, and 9 bases stayed unmatched. The CDR3 length is 16 residues. CDR3 protein: CASSPGQPNSNYGYTF. The CDR3 region has the DNA TGCGCCAGCAGCCCGGGACAGCCCAACTCTAACTATGGCTACACCTTC.

This clonotype occurred a few times. The V call is TRBV15, the J call TRBJ2-5; either TRBD1 or TRBD2 may supply D (5 bases each). The CDR3 extends over 16 amino acids. The V and J ends lost 0 bases and 2 bases respectively, with 13 bases between them. CDR1 LNHNV and CDR2 YYDKDF come from the germline V gene (reference sequence). The CDR3 coding sequence is TGTGCCACCAGCAGAGATGGGGGTTCTAGGCAAGAGACCCAGTACTTC. Translated, it gives CATSRDGGSRQETQYF. Full variable domain (missing parts from reference TRBV15 and TRBJ2-5): DAMVIQNPRYQVTQFGKPVTLSCSQTLNHNVMYWYQQKSSQAPKLLFHYYDKDFNNEADTPDNFQSRRPNTSFCFLDIRSPGLGDTAMYLCATSRDGGSRQETQYFGPGTRLLVL.

A remark on this clonotype: A read error may produce the germline difference seen at one junction end. This sequence joins TRBV9 and TRBJ2-1; a possible D gene is TRBD1 (6 bases). Germline lookup yields CDR1 SGDLS and CDR2 YYNGEE. The CDR3 sequence is 14 residues long. CDR3 nucleotide sequence: TGTGTCAGCAGCGTTCCGGGACACAACAATGAGCAGTTCTTC. As protein: CVSSVPGHNNEQFF.

This clonotype was counted only a few times. The chain employs TRBV20-1 and TRBJ2-7; D is possibly TRBD1 or TRBD2 (5 bases each). This CDR3 has 14 amino acids. From germline, CDR1 is DFQATT and CDR2 SNEGSKA (reference sequence). V dropped 0 bases and J dropped 2 bases, with 11 bases sitting between them. In DNA form, the CDR3 reads TGCAGTGCTAGAGATACCCGGGGCGCCTACGAGCAGTACTTC. Its translation is CSARDTRGAYEQYF.

The gene calls are TRBV3-1 and TRBJ1-5; D may be TRBD1 (5 bases). With 0 bases removed from V and 9 bases from J, the gap between germline ends came to 15 bases. Germline loops: CDR1 LGHDT, CDR2 YNNKEL (reference sequence). The CDR3 extends over 15 amino acids. The CDR3 DNA reads as TGTGCCAGCAGCCAAGATCTCAAGGGACCGCGGCCCCAGCATTTT. Its translation is CASSQDLKGPRPQHF.

V gene TRBV24-1 combines with J gene TRBJ2-1; 11 bases fit TRBD2. The CDR3 covers 16 residues. The germline gives CDR1 KGHDR, CDR2 SFDVKD. V dropped 2 bases and J dropped 4; count of bases not matched to a gene: 3. In DNA form, the CDR3 reads TGTGCCACCAGTGATTCCCGACTAGCGGGGTACAATGAGCAGTTCTTC. As protein: CATSDSRLAGYNEQFF.

This rearrangement joins TRBV5-1 to TRBJ2-7, with 11 bases aligning to TRBD1. TRBJ2-5 explains the end of the DNA better; the J call may be wrong. The CDR3 consists of 16 residues. CDR1 is SGHRS and CDR2 is YFSETQ in the germline V gene. CDR3 sequence (DNA): TGCGCCAGCAGCTTTCCGAGGACAGGGGGCGCGGAGACCCAGTACTTC. Its translation: CASSFPRTGGAETQYF.

Written as DNA, the CDR3 is TGTGCCAGCAGCTTAGCGTCAGGGGAGAATGAGCAGTTCTTC. The encoded protein is CASSLASGENEQFF. J is TRBJ2-1 and V is TRBV7-9; possibly TRBD1 for D (6 bases). The CDR3 extends over 14 amino acids. Germline CDR1 and CDR2: SEHNR and FQNEAQ (reference sequence). Between the trimmed V and J ends, which lost 0 bases and 7 bases, there was a span of 10 bases.

The chain joins TRBV29-1 to TRBJ2-3; D gene uncertain. CDR1 is SQVTM, CDR2 ANQGSEA, per germline. The length of the CDR3 is 14 residues. Trimming cost V 2 bases and J 2 bases, with 11 bases left between them. The chain's CDR3 is CSVESPETTDTQYF. DNA of the CDR3: TGCAGCGTTGAATCCCCAGAAACCACAGATACGCAGTATTTT.

About this clonotype: Its ends do not fully match the called genes, so a read error is possible. The J gene is TRBJ1-1, the V gene TRBV27, with TRBD1 identical over 10 bases. In germline, CDR1 is MNHEY, CDR2 SMNVEV (reference sequence). This CDR3 is built from 14 residues. The DNA of the CDR3 is TGCGCCAGCAGGCGGGACAGGGGGAACACTGAAGCTTTCTTT. The encoded protein is CASRRDRGNTEAFF.

This clonotype occurred many times. The chain joins TRBV4-1 to TRBJ2-7; 12 nucleotides match TRBD2. Germline trimming cut 4 bases from V and 0 bases from J; bases unmatched to any gene: 4. CDR1 and CDR2 from the germline V gene are MGHRA and YSYEKL. The CDR3 covers 16 residues. The CDR3 sequence is CASSPRTSGNSYEQYF. The CDR3 bases are TGCGCCAGCAGCCCCCGGACTAGCGGGAACTCCTACGAGCAGTACTTC.

The rearrangement joins TRBV9 to TRBJ2-7; TRBD1 agrees at 10 bases. CDR1 and CDR2 from the germline V gene are SGDLS and YYNGEE. This CDR3 is 15 amino acids long. The J segment lost 6 bases and the V segment lost 0 bases, leaving 6 bases of the junction unmatched. CDR3 in amino acids: CASSVGQGASIEQYF. The CDR3 region has the DNA TGTGCCAGCAGCGTAGGACAGGGGGCGAGTATCGAGCAGTACTTC. Using reference TRBV9 and TRBJ2-7 for the parts outside the CDR3, the full variable domain is DSGVTQTPKHLITATGQRVTLRCSPRSGDLSVYWYQQSLDQGLQFLIQYYNGEERAKGNILERFSAQQFPDLHSELNLSSLELGDSALYFCASSVGQGASIEQYFGPGTRLTVT.

This clonotype has more than one count but fewer than ten. The chain couples TRBV6-6 to TRBJ2-3; the D call may be TRBD1 or TRBD2 (5 bases each). Germline CDR1 reads MNHNY; CDR2 reads SVGAGI (reference sequence). Trimming pared 1 base from V and 6 bases from J, leaving 11 bases between. CDR3 length: 14 residues. This CDR3 is CASSYLNGDDTQYF. CDR3 bases: TGTGCCAGCAGTTACTTGAACGGGGACGATACGCAGTATTTT.

V and J are TRBV28 and TRBJ2-5; 9 positions agree with TRBD1. Per the germline V gene, CDR1 is MDHEN and CDR2 is SYDVKM. The CDR3 contains 16 residues. Trimming took 4 bases from V and 2 from J; bases not matched to a gene: 8. The CDR3 loop is CASSSAGTGTQETQYF. In DNA form, the CDR3 reads TGTGCCAGCAGTTCGGCCGGGACAGGGACACAAGAGACCCAGTACTTC.

The chain links TRBV14 to TRBJ2-2, with 10 bases aligning to TRBD2. Germline V lookup: CDR1 SGHDN, CDR2 FVKESK. The ends lost 2 bases at V and 7 bases at J; junction bases unmatched: 7. This CDR3 is 16 amino acids long. The CDR3 nucleotides read TGTGCCAGCAGCCAAAATAGCGGGAGGTTGGTCGGGGAGCTGTTTTTT. It translates to CASSQNSGRLVGELFF.

The chain joins TRBV10-3 to TRBJ1-2, with D perhaps matching TRBD1 (5 bases). Trimming took 6 bases from V and 0 from J, leaving 11 bases between them. Germline-derived CDR1 and CDR2 are ENHRY and SYGVKD. The length of the CDR3 is 14 residues. The CDR3 sequence is CAIRSRTPNYGYTF. The CDR3 region has the DNA TGTGCCATCAGGTCCAGGACACCTAACTATGGCTACACCTTC.

This clonotype was counted a few times. This chain joins TRBV12-3 or TRBV12-4 and TRBJ2-7, with D possibly being TRBD1 (6 bases). The CDR3 has 12 residues. The V end lost 7 bases, the J end lost 5 bases, and 12 bases lay between the germline ends. CDR3 nucleotides: TGTGCCAGCACAACAGGGATCCACGAGCAGTACTTC. Amino acids: CASTTGIHEQYF.

This clonotype has more than one count but fewer than ten. The gene calls are TRBV28 and TRBJ2-3; D not resolved. The CDR3 is 14 residues long. Deletions cut 4 bases from V and 0 bases from J, with 8 bases between. Germline CDR1 and CDR2: MDHEN and SYDVKM. In DNA, the CDR3 is TGTGCCAGCAGTTCGTCGAGGAGCACAGATACGCAGTATTTT. Translation: CASSSSRSTDTQYF.

The chain is built from TRBV20-1 and TRBJ2-7; D might be TRBD1 or TRBD2, each matching 5 bases. There are 14 residues in the CDR3. The germline V gene encodes CDR1 DFQATT and CDR2 SNEGSKA (reference sequence). The V end was cut by 5 bases, the J end by 0 bases, with 14 bases between. CDR3 DNA sequence: TGCAGTGCTCGGGACCTACACCGCTCCTACGAGCAGTACTTC. It translates to CSARDLHRSYEQYF.

A few counts support this clonotype. CDR3 protein: CASSQRQSGLQYF. CDR3 nucleotides: TGTGCCAGCAGCCAACGTCAGAGCGGGCTTCAGTACTTC. J is TRBJ2-4 and V is TRBV3-1, with D perhaps TRBD2 (6 bases). The germline V and J ends were trimmed by 2 bases and 11 bases, with 13 bases remaining between them. CDR1 and CDR2 from the germline V gene are LGHDT and YNNKEL (reference sequence). This CDR3 contains 13 residues. The whole variable domain, filled in from reference TRBV3-1 and TRBJ2-4, reads DTAVSQTPKYLVTQMGNDKSIKCEQNLGHDTMYWYKQDSKKFLKIMFSYNNKELIINETVPNRFSPKSPDKAHLNLHINSLELGDSAVYFCASSQRQSGLQYFGAGTRLSVL.

The sample holds a few counts of this clonotype. J is TRBJ1-2 and V is TRBV20-1; D might be TRBD1 (5 bases). V shed 6 bases and J shed 2 bases, with 10 bases lying between them. The CDR3 has 12 amino acids. The germline gives CDR1 DFQATT, CDR2 SNEGSKA (reference sequence). The CDR3 loop reads CSAKGLNYGYTF. The CDR3 bases are TGCAGTGCCAAGGGACTCAACTATGGCTACACCTTC.

This clonotype was counted only a few times. The rearrangement joins TRBV28 to TRBJ2-7; a weak D match, TRBD1 (6 bases). V lost 4 bases, J lost 6 bases, and 16 bases lay in between. Germline V CDR1 and CDR2: MDHEN, SYDVKM. This CDR3 comprises 14 residues. In nucleotides, the CDR3 is TGTGCCAGCAGTTCGCCGGGACAACGACCCGAGCAGTACTTC. Its protein product is CASSSPGQRPEQYF.

This sequence joins TRBV24-1 and TRBJ2-4, with 11 bases lining up with TRBD2. The CDR3 is 17 amino acids. Germline V gene data show CDR1 as KGHDR and CDR2 as SFDVKD. J was trimmed by 0 bases and V by 5 bases; bases with no gene match: 5. The CDR3 protein is CATSATSGAIAKNIQYF. CDR3 nucleotides: TGTGCCACCAGTGCGACTAGCGGGGCCATAGCCAAAAACATTCAGTACTTC.

This clonotype has more than one count but fewer than ten. The chain employs TRBV7-2 and TRBJ2-7, with D hard to call. V lost 3 bases, J lost 7 bases, and 16 bases lay in between. The CDR3 totals 14 residues. The germline V gene has CDR1 SGHTA and CDR2 FQGNSA. In DNA, the CDR3 is TGTGCCAGCAGCTTGGACCGGTTCGGAAGGGAGCAGTACTTC. Translation: CASSLDRFGREQYF. Full variable domain (remainder filled in from reference TRBV7-2 and TRBJ2-7): GAGVSQSPSNKVTEKGKDVELRCDPISGHTALYWYRQSLGQGLEFLIYFQGNSAPDKSGLPSDRFSAERTGGSVSTLTIQRTQQEDSAVYLCASSLDRFGREQYFGPGTRLTVT.

This clonotype has ten or more counts. The gene calls are TRBV29-1 and TRBJ2-5; no clear D gene. The V gene lost 4 bases and the J gene lost 5 bases, with 11 bases spanning the gap. Per the germline V gene, CDR1 is SQVTM and CDR2 is ANQGSEA. The CDR3 loop spans 12 amino acids. This chain's CDR3 is CSVASGLETQYF. The CDR3 nucleotides are TGCAGCGTTGCGAGTGGGTTGGAGACCCAGTACTTC.

The rearrangement joins TRBV14 to TRBJ2-2; perhaps D is TRBD1 or TRBD2 (5 bases each). The CDR3 is 14 amino acids. The germline CDR1 and CDR2 sequences are SGHDN and FVKESK. V gave up 1 base and J gave up 6 bases, with 9 bases separating them. The CDR3 coding sequence is TGTGCCAGCAGCCAAGTAAGGGGAGCCGGGGAGCTGTTTTTT. Translated, it gives CASSQVRGAGELFF.

The genes are TRBV29-1 and TRBJ1-4; D remains unclear. V was pared by 3 bases and J by 7 bases, with 12 bases between. CDR1 and CDR2 from the germline V gene are SQVTM and ANQGSEA. CDR3 length: 13 amino acids. In DNA, the CDR3 is TGCAGCGTTGAGGCAGTGAGAGGTGAAAAACTGTTTTTT. This translates into CSVEAVRGEKLFF.

V gene TRBV2 combines with J gene TRBJ1-2, with TRBD1 as a possible D gene (5 bases). This CDR3 region has 15 residues. Between the trimmed V and J ends, which lost 6 bases and 2 bases, there was a span of 16 bases. Germline loops: CDR1 SNHLY, CDR2 FYNNEI. The chain's CDR3 is CASSGVGVGNYGYTF. CDR3 in DNA: TGTGCCAGCAGCGGGGTAGGGGTGGGGAACTATGGCTACACCTTC.